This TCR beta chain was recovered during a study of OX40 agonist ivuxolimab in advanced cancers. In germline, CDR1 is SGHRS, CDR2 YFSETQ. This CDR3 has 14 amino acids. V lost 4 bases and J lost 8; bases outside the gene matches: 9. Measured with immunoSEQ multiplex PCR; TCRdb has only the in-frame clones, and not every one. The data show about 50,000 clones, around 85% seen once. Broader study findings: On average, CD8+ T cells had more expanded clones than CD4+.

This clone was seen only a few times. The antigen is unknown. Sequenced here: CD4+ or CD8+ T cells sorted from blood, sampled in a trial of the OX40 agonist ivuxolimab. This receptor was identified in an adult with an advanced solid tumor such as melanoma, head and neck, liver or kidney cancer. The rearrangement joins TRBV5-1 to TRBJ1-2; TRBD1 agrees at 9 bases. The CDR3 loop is CASSLGQGTLGYTF. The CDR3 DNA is TGCGCCAGCAGCCTAGGACAGGGGACTTTGGGCTACACCTTC.